A single sample is the source of the 18 T cell receptor beta chains below, sequenced in a study of OX40 agonist ivuxolimab in advanced cancers. The assay was immunoSEQ multiplex PCR, and TCRdb's table has in-frame clones only and misses some. Seen here are approximately 60,000 clones, roughly 86% observed once, and the top ten hold 7.5% to 10%. The sequenced sample was CD4+ or CD8+ T cells sorted from blood, obtained in a trial of the OX40 agonist ivuxolimab. These receptors all stem from an adult with an advanced solid tumor such as melanoma, head and neck, liver or kidney cancer.

This sequence joins TRBV11-3 and TRBJ2-3, with D perhaps assigned TRBD1 or TRBD2 (5 bases each). Between the trimmed V and J ends, which lost 0 bases and 6 bases, there was a span of 10 bases. CDR1 is SGHNT, CDR2 YENEEA, per germline. This CDR3 is built from 14 residues. CDR3: CASSLDGGTDTQYF. CDR3 DNA sequence: TGTGCCAGCAGCTTAGATGGGGGAACCGATACGCAGTATTTT. Drawing the rest from reference TRBV11-3 and TRBJ2-3, the complete variable domain is EAGVVQSPRYKIIEKKQPVAFWCNPISGHNTLYWYLQNLGQGPELLIRYENEEAVDDSQLPKDRFSAERLKGVDSTLKIQPAELGDSAVYLCASSLDGGTDTQYFGPGTRLTVL.

The chain joins TRBV5-1 to TRBJ2-3; D unresolved. The germline V and J ends were trimmed by 5 bases and 2 bases, with 6 bases remaining between them. Germline-derived CDR1 and CDR2 are SGHRS and YFSETQ. The CDR3 is 12 residues long. CDR3 residues: CASSSDTDTQYF. CDR3 coding DNA: TGCGCCAGCAGTTCGGACACAGATACGCAGTATTTT.

The chain combines TRBV29-1 with TRBJ2-5; a possible D gene is TRBD2 (5 bases). The germline V and J ends were trimmed by 5 bases and 5 bases, with 12 bases remaining between them. The CDR3 totals 12 residues. CDR1 is SQVTM, CDR2 ANQGSEA, per germline. CDR3 sequence reads: CSVRRPGETQYF. CDR3 coding DNA: TGCAGCGTTAGAAGGCCGGGGGAGACCCAGTACTTC.

This chain uses TRBV11-3 with TRBJ2-1; D possibly corresponds to TRBD2 (6 bases). Trimming took 1 base from V and 11 from J, leaving 15 bases between them. The CDR3 is 14 residues long. Germline V CDR1 and CDR2: SGHNT, YENEEA. The CDR3 spells CASSLAGGDEQQFF. The CDR3 DNA reads TGTGCCAGCAGCTTAGCGGGCGGGGACGAGCAGCAGTTCTTC.

V usage is TRBV29-1 and J usage is TRBJ1-5, with D maybe TRBD1 (5 bases). The V end lost 6 bases, the J end lost 3 bases, and 9 bases lay between the germline ends. The CDR3 is 12 residues long. Germline V lookup: CDR1 SQVTM, CDR2 ANQGSEA. The chain's CDR3 is CSVQEYNQPQHF. The CDR3 region has the DNA TGCAGCGTACAGGAATACAATCAGCCCCAGCATTTT. Combining the CDR3 with reference TRBV29-1 and TRBJ1-5 gives the whole variable domain SAVISQKPSRDICQRGTSLTIQCQVDSQVTMMFWYRQQPGQSLTLIATANQGSEATYESGFVIDKFPISRPNLTFSTLTVSNMSPEDSSIYLCSVQEYNQPQHFGDGTRLSIL.

The V call is TRBV6-7, the J call TRBJ2-1, with 7 bases that match TRBD2. TRBV6-7 is an open reading frame, and its role is uncertain. The CDR3 is made up of 17 amino acids. The V segment lost 3 bases and the J segment 0 bases; nucleotides outside the gene matches: 8. In DNA, the CDR3 is TGTGCCAGCAGTTATTCCTCTAGCGGAAGCTCCTACAATGAGCAGTTCTTC. This sequence encodes CASSYSSSGSSYNEQFF.

Concerning this clone: One junction end does not reproduce the germline sequence, and a read error may be involved. V and J are TRBV5-1 and TRBJ2-7; the match to TRBD1 covers 7 bases. Per the germline V gene, CDR1 is SGHRS and CDR2 is YFSETQ. This CDR3 has 14 amino acids. In DNA, the CDR3 is TGCGCCAGCAGCTCATCAGGGGGTTTTTACGGGCAGTACTTC. Translated: CASSSSGGFYGQYF.

The CDR3 is CASSPKGEGTEAFF. For the CDR3, the DNA is TGTGCCAGCTCACCTAAGGGGGAGGGCACTGAAGCTTTCTTT. The chain joins TRBV18 to TRBJ1-1; the D gene is possibly TRBD1 (6 bases). Trimming took off 3 bases at V and 4 bases at J, with 12 bases between the two ends. The CDR3 has 14 residues. From germline, CDR1 is KGHSH and CDR2 LQKENI.

The V and J genes are TRBV5-1 and TRBJ2-2; a possible D gene is TRBD2 (6 bases). The CDR3 length is 15 residues. V lost 1 base to trimming and J lost 7 bases, with 14 bases between them. Germline CDR1 and CDR2: SGHRS and YFSETQ. The CDR3 DNA follows: TGCGCCAGCAGCTTGTGGGCGGGATCGGTCGGGGAGCTGTTTTTT. It specifies CASSLWAGSVGELFF.

A single count supports this clone. The chain employs TRBV11-3 and TRBJ2-7, with TRBD1 matching 8 bases. CDR1 and CDR2 from the germline V gene are SGHNT and YENEEA. The CDR3 extends over 14 amino acids. V shed 2 bases, J shed 3 bases, and the junction held 3 bases outside the gene matches. The CDR3 protein is CASSLSGQVYEQYF. The CDR3 DNA is TGTGCCAGCAGCTTATCGGGACAGGTCTACGAGCAGTACTTC.

Turning to this clone: The germline gene is not matched at one end of the junction; a read error may be the cause. The CDR3 DNA reads TGTGCCACCAGCAGAGATCGGGCCGCGTTT. The encoded protein is CATSRDRAAF. The V call is TRBV15, the J call TRBJ1-3; D gene uncertain. CDR1 and CDR2 (germline): LNHNV, YYDKDF (reference sequence). This CDR3 has 10 residues.

This clone occurred a few times. The chain combines TRBV7-9 with TRBJ1-1, with D hard to call. The ends were cut back, 1 base at V and 5 bases at J, with 11 bases in the middle. The germline V gene encodes CDR1 SEHNR and CDR2 FQNEAQ (reference sequence). This CDR3 spans 14 amino acids. This chain's CDR3 is CASSLELGGTEAFF. CDR3 nucleotides: TGTGCCAGCAGCTTAGAACTGGGAGGGACTGAAGCTTTCTTT.

This clone was picked up a small number of times. This chain links TRBV15 with TRBJ2-5; 11 nucleotides line up with TRBD2. CDR3 length: 16 residues. The V segment lost 5 bases and the J segment 7 bases; nucleotides outside the gene matches: 12. CDR1 is LNHNV and CDR2 is YYDKDF in the germline V gene (reference sequence). The CDR3 sequence is CATSVASGGTVGTQYF. DNA for the CDR3: TGTGCCACCAGCGTTGCTAGCGGGGGGACCGTTGGGACCCAGTACTTC.

The J gene is TRBJ2-1, the V gene TRBV27; 12 bases agree with TRBD2. This CDR3 region has 19 residues. Germline V gives CDR1 MNHEY, CDR2 SMNVEV (reference sequence). V was clipped by 3 bases and J by 1 base; unmatched bases: 10. CDR3 in amino acids: CASSFAWLAGGLSYNEQFF. Written as DNA, the CDR3 is TGTGCCAGCAGTTTTGCCTGGCTAGCGGGGGGGCTTTCCTACAATGAGCAGTTCTTC.

This clone was seen once. The chain joins TRBV7-9 to TRBJ2-3; D call uncertain. The CDR3 runs 14 residues. Trimming took 5 bases from V and 3 from J, leaving 12 bases between them. Germline CDR1 SEHNR, CDR2 FQNEAQ (reference sequence). CDR3 sequence reads: CASSQDADTDTQYF. The CDR3, as DNA: TGTGCCAGCAGCCAAGATGCAGATACAGATACGCAGTATTTT.

The chain links TRBV9 to TRBJ2-3, with TRBD2 matching over 14 bases. Unmatched junction bases numbered 2, after V lost 0 bases and J lost 5 bases. The length of the CDR3 is 16 residues. The germline V gene encodes CDR1 SGDLS and CDR2 YYNGEE. Here the CDR3 reads CASSVEGTSGGDTQYF. CDR3 in DNA: TGTGCCAGCAGCGTAGAAGGGACTAGCGGGGGAGATACGCAGTATTTT.

This clone was seen once. The chain combines TRBV4-3 with TRBJ1-6; 10 bases fit TRBD1. Trimming removed 3 bases from V and 3 bases from J; junction bases left unmatched: 5. The CDR3 is 17 amino acids. CDR1 is LGHNA, CDR2 YSLEER, per germline. Here the CDR3 DNA reads TGCGCCAGCAGCCAGACAGGGGGCTTGAACTATAATTCACCCCTCCACTTT. Its protein is CASSQTGGLNYNSPLHF.

V usage is TRBV9 and J usage is TRBJ2-5, with D hard to call. CDR1 SGDLS and CDR2 YYNGEE come from the germline V gene. Trimming removed 0 bases from V and 11 bases from J, with 14 bases in between. The CDR3 length is 13 residues. CDR3 region: CASSVVYTDKQYF. CDR3 DNA sequence: TGTGCCAGCAGCGTAGTCTATACGGATAAGCAGTACTTC.